Sequencing of this T cell receptor beta chain was carried out in a study of shared clonotypes between healthy human individuals. Free of recent acute infections or vaccinations, the donors were healthy HIV-negative adults. Comments on this clone: Its antigen is currently unknown.

Generated by immunoSEQ multiplex PCR, the TCRdb table keeps only in-frame clones and is missing some. The sample includes about 710,000 clones, around three quarters seen only once; the top ten take roughly 1.9%. CDR1 and CDR2 from the germline V gene are SNHLY and FYNNEI. The trim removed 7 bases at V and 8 bases at J, leaving 11 bases unmatched. CDR3 length equals 14 residues. General observations from the study: In the sorted subsets, rarefaction showed sequencing was incomplete despite large depth.

V usage is TRBV2 and J usage is TRBJ1-1; 9 bases map to TRBD1. The source is a woman in her 30s in good health. The source material was memory CD4+ T cells sorted from blood. This sample's subset: CD45RA-negative fraction. The CDR3 coding sequence is TGTGCCAGCACAGAACAGGGGGCGAGCCCCGAAGCTTTCTTT. Its translation is CASTEQGASPEAFF. Variable domain in full (rest from reference TRBV2 and TRBJ1-1): EPEVTQTPSHQVTQMGQEVILRCVPISNHLYFYWYRQILGQKVEFLVSFYNNEISEKSEIFDDQFSVERPDGSNFTLKIRSTKLEDSAMYFCASTEQGASPEAFFGQGTRLTVV.